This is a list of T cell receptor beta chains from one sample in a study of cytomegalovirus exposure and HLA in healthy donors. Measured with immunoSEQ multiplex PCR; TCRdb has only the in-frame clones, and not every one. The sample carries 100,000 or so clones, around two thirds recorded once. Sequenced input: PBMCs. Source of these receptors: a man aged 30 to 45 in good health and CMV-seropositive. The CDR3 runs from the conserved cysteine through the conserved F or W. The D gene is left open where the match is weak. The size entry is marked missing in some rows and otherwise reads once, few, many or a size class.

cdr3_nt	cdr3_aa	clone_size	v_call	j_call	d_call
TGTGCCAGCAGCCAAGATAGCGGGGGGGCAGATACGCAGTATTTT	CASSQDSGGADTQYF	.	TRBV4-2	TRBJ2-3	TRBD2
TGTGCCAGCAGTCCCTTAATACTTCAAGAGACCCAGTACTTC	CASSPLILQETQYF	.	TRBV2	TRBJ2-5	.
TGTGCCACCGGGATCGGGACAGGGGGCGCGGGCTACACCTTC	CATGIGTGGAGYTF	.	TRBV27	TRBJ1-2	TRBD1
TGTGCCAGCAGCTTGGCAGGGATGGGGACTGAAGCTTTCTTT	CASSLAGMGTEAFF	.	TRBV5-6	TRBJ1-1	.
TGCGCCAGCACTTCGGGAGGGGTTAGCACTGAAGCTTTCTTT	CASTSGGVSTEAFF	.	TRBV5-1	TRBJ1-1	.
TGTGCCAGCAGTTACTCGAGCGGCTCCAATGAAAAACTGTTTTTT	CASSYSSGSNEKLFF	.	TRBV6-5	TRBJ1-4	.
TGTGCCAGCAGTTGGGACAGAAACATTCAGTACTTC	CASSWDRNIQYF	.	TRBV6-6	TRBJ2-4	TRBD1
TGTGCCAGTAGTATCGGCGGACAGGGAGGCACTGAAGCTTTCTTT	CASSIGGQGGTEAFF	few	TRBV19	TRBJ1-1	TRBD1
TGCGCCAGCAGCTTGGGACAGGGGGCCTACGAGCAGTACTTC	CASSLGQGAYEQYF	.	TRBV5-1	TRBJ2-7	TRBD1
TGTGCCAGCAGCCCCGCGGGGGGCATTCAGTACTTC	CASSPAGGIQYF	.	TRBV7-2	TRBJ2-4	TRBD2
TGCAGCGTTGAAGATCCTACAGGGCGCTATGGCTACACCTTC	CSVEDPTGRYGYTF	.	TRBV29-1	TRBJ1-2	.
TGTGCCAGCAGTGGCGCCTCGGCGGGGGGCACAGATACGCAGTATTTT	CASSGASAGGTDTQYF	.	TRBV6-1	TRBJ2-3	TRBD2
TGTGCCAGCAGCTCTGTGAGACAGAAATCTAATGAAAAACTGTTTTTT	CASSSVRQKSNEKLFF	few	TRBV11-2	TRBJ1-4	.
TGCGCCAGCAGCCAAGAATGGTCGGGGAGCTTCACAGATACGCAGTATTTT	CASSQEWSGSFTDTQYF	.	TRBV4-1	TRBJ2-3	.
TGTGCCTGGAGCGTAGCGGTTGCCTATGGCTACACCTTC	CAWSVAVAYGYTF	few	TRBV30	TRBJ1-2	.
TGTGCCAGCAGCTGGAGACGGCAGGGGTATGAATTAAACTATGGCTACACCTTC	CASSWRRQGYELNYGYTF	.	TRBV7-8	TRBJ1-2	.
TGTGCCAGCAGTGATCAGGGGAACACTGAAGCTTTCTTT	CASSDQGNTEAFF	.	TRBV6-4	TRBJ1-1	.
TGTGCCAGCGGACAGGGGGCCAGACAGCCCCAGCATTTT	CASGQGARQPQHF	.	TRBV6-6	TRBJ1-5	TRBD1
TGTGCCAGCAGTGTTAGGAGCGGGGGACTCTCTAGCACAGATACGCAGTATTTT	CASSVRSGGLSSTDTQYF	few	TRBV6-1	TRBJ2-3	TRBD2
TGTGCCAGCAGGAAAGATAACTATTCACCCCTCCACTTT	CASRKDNYSPLHF	.	TRBV6-1	TRBJ1-6	.
TGCGCCAGCAGCTTGGAGCCTAGCGGCCAAGAGACCCAGTACTTC	CASSLEPSGQETQYF	.	TRBV5-1	TRBJ2-5	TRBD2
TGTGCCAGTAGTAACGGGGGCACAGATACGCAGTATTTT	CASSNGGTDTQYF	.	TRBV19	TRBJ2-3	.
TGTGCCAGCAGCCCGGGGGTGGGGGGGTTCCACGAGCAGTACTTC	CASSPGVGGFHEQYF	.	TRBV7-9	TRBJ2-7	TRBD2
TGTGCCAGCAGCTTAGCTAGCGGGGGTGGAAAGACCCAGTACTTC	CASSLASGGGKTQYF	.	TRBV7-2	TRBJ2-5	TRBD2
TGTGCCAGCAGAAATGACAGGGGGGATAACGGGCAGTACTTC	CASRNDRGDNGQYF	few	TRBV7-9	TRBJ2-7	TRBD1
TGCAGCGTTGAACTCGGAGCATTGAGTGAAGCTTTCTTT	CSVELGALSEAFF	few	TRBV29-1	TRBJ1-1	.
TGTGCCAGCGGCCAGAACACTGAAGCTTTCTTT	CASGQNTEAFF	.	TRBV6-1	TRBJ1-1	.
TGCGCCAGCAGCCAAGATATGGGTCCCCAGCGAGCTTTCTTT	CASSQDMGPQRAFF	.	TRBV4-1	TRBJ1-1	.
TGTGCCATCAGTGGTTTTTCAGGGTCCACCGGGGAGCTGTTTTTT	CAISGFSGSTGELFF	few	TRBV10-3	TRBJ2-2	.
TGCGCCAGCAGCCGAGGAGGGTCCTCTAGGGAGCAGTACTTC	CASSRGGSSREQYF	.	TRBV4-1	TRBJ2-5	.